This record covers a single TCR beta chain. Its antigen is still unknown. Germline V gives CDR1 SNHLY, CDR2 FYNNEI. Trimming cost V 3 bases and J 4 bases, with 9 bases left between them. CDR3 length: 13 residues. The data were obtained in a study of T cell responses to AZD1222 COVID-19 vaccine. The study's findings and limits: White British people made up most donors, females outnumbered males, and clonal diversity was possibly underestimated. Baseline seropositives among AZD1222 recipients totaled only six or seven.

The repertoire was sequenced with immunoSEQ multiplex PCR; TCRdb's copy has only in-frame clones and lacks some. The top ten hold under 2% of the sample, which has some 130,000 clones, approximately 92% seen once. The material sequenced was peripheral blood, taken 28 days after the second AZD1222 dose. This chain uses TRBV2 with TRBJ1-2, with a weak D call TRBD1 (5 bases). This clonotype was obtained from an adult who received the AZD1222 COVID-19 vaccine. The CDR3 DNA sequence: TGTGCCAGCAGTGATTGGGGGAGCTATGGCTACACCTTC. Translating it yields CASSDWGSYGYTF. The full variable domain, its missing parts supplied by reference TRBV2 and TRBJ1-2, is EPEVTQTPSHQVTQMGQEVILRCVPISNHLYFYWYRQILGQKVEFLVSFYNNEISEKSEIFDDQFSVERPDGSNFTLKIRSTKLEDSAMYFCASSDWGSYGYTFGSGTRLTVV.